These 24 T cell receptor beta chains were all obtained from the same sample, sequenced in a study of OX40 agonist ivuxolimab in advanced cancers. Sequencing used immunoSEQ multiplex PCR; TCRdb keeps in-frame clones, though not all of them. Altogether 50,000 to 70,000 clones are present, around four fifths being singletons, with the ten largest covering about 3.7%. The specimen comprised CD4+ or CD8+ T cells sorted from blood, sampled in a trial of the OX40 agonist ivuxolimab. The receptors shown here come from an adult with an advanced solid tumor such as melanoma, head and neck, liver or kidney cancer.

This clone has only one observation. The chain employs TRBV23-1 and TRBJ2-7; D is perhaps TRBD1 (6 bases). TRBV23-1 is an ORF, and what it does is uncertain. The germline V and J ends were trimmed by 4 bases and 0 bases, with 19 bases remaining between them. There are 17 residues in the CDR3. The CDR3 nucleotides are TGCGCCAGCAGTCCGAGGCCCGGGACACCGTTCTCCTACGAGCAGTACTTC. Its protein product is CASSPRPGTPFSYEQYF.

V usage is TRBV28 and J usage is TRBJ2-5; 7 nucleotides align to TRBD1. Germline V lookup: CDR1 MDHEN, CDR2 SYDVKM. V trimming: 4 bases; J trimming: 6 bases; junction bases outside the gene matches: 2. The CDR3 is 12 amino acids. The CDR3 nucleotides are TGTGCCAGCAGTTGGGACAGCCAGACCCAGTACTTC. This sequence encodes CASSWDSQTQYF.

The chain combines TRBV5-1 with TRBJ2-1; 11 bases align to TRBD2. J lost 9 bases, V lost 1 base, and 6 bases had no gene match. The CDR3 runs 15 residues. Germline-derived CDR1 and CDR2 are SGHRS and YFSETQ. The CDR3 sequence: CASSLSLAGGSEQFF. For the CDR3, the DNA is TGCGCCAGCAGCTTGAGTCTAGCGGGAGGAAGTGAGCAGTTCTTC.

The rearrangement uses TRBV11-2 and TRBJ2-1; the D is unclear. This CDR3 is 13 amino acids long. V was clipped by 5 bases and J by 3 bases, with 8 bases between them. From germline, CDR1 is SGHAT and CDR2 FQNNGV. Written as DNA, the CDR3 is TGTGCCAGCAGCATATTGTACTACAATGAGCAGTTCTTC. Protein sequence: CASSILYYNEQFF.

This clone has only one observation. This chain links TRBV2 with TRBJ2-7; D not resolved. Germline assignment: CDR1 SNHLY and CDR2 FYNNEI. The ends were cut back, 10 bases at V and 0 bases at J, with 16 bases in the middle. This CDR3 contains 14 residues. The chain's CDR3 is CATQRALSSYEQYF. The CDR3 DNA sequence: TGTGCCACCCAAAGGGCGCTGAGCTCCTACGAGCAGTACTTC.

Here the CDR3 reads CASSPWTGDTYEQYF. The CDR3 coding sequence is TGTGCCAGCAGCCCATGGACAGGGGACACCTACGAGCAGTACTTC. This rearrangement joins TRBV11-3 to TRBJ2-7, with 9 bases matching TRBD1. Per the germline V gene, CDR1 is SGHNT and CDR2 is YENEEA. V shed 5 bases, J shed 2 bases, and the junction held 7 bases outside the gene matches. This CDR3 has 15 residues.

The chain joins TRBV7-2 to TRBJ2-5, with 7 bases aligning to TRBD1. The CDR3 has 15 amino acids. The germline V gene encodes CDR1 SGHTA and CDR2 FQGNSA. Unmatched junction bases numbered 7, after V lost 5 bases and J lost 1 base. CDR3 DNA: TGTGCCAGCAGCGGTGGACAGGCTGTCCAAGAGACCCAGTACTTC. Its translation is CASSGGQAVQETQYF.

The rearrangement links TRBV4-1 to TRBJ1-6; a possible D gene is TRBD1 (5 bases). The germline CDR1 and CDR2 sequences are MGHRA and YSYEKL. V lost 3 bases to trimming and J lost 9 bases, with 15 bases between them. The CDR3 is made up of 15 amino acids. This CDR3 reads CASSHLGDVGSPLHF. The DNA of the CDR3 is TGCGCCAGCAGCCATTTAGGGGATGTGGGTTCACCCCTCCACTTT.

The chain is built from TRBV2 and TRBJ2-5, with 8 nucleotides matching TRBD2. CDR1 and CDR2 from the germline V gene are SNHLY and FYNNEI. V dropped 3 bases and J dropped 6; count of bases not matched to a gene: 12. The CDR3 is 16 residues long. The CDR3: CASSEGGAGEGKTQYF. The CDR3 nucleotides are TGTGCCAGCAGTGAGGGTGGAGCGGGAGAGGGAAAGACCCAGTACTTC.

This clone appeared a few times. J is TRBJ2-7 and V is TRBV11-2; no clear D. Trimming cost V 5 bases and J 3 bases, with 8 bases left between them. The CDR3 consists of 12 residues. Germline V CDR1 and CDR2: SGHAT, FQNNGV. The CDR3 DNA reads as TGTGCCAGCAGCCCTACAAGCTACGAGCAGTACTTC. Translated: CASSPTSYEQYF.

The V gene is TRBV9, the J gene TRBJ1-1; D uncertain. Germline V gene lookup returns CDR1 SGDLS and CDR2 YYNGEE. CDR3 length equals 14 residues. V lost 0 bases, J lost 0 bases, and 6 bases lay in between. CDR3 region: CASSVEGLNTEAFF. The CDR3, as DNA: TGTGCCAGCAGCGTAGAAGGGTTGAACACTGAAGCTTTCTTT.

This clone has a handful of counts. The genes are TRBV15 and TRBJ2-5; no clear D gene. Trimming removed 0 bases from V and 4 bases from J, with 12 bases in between. Germline assignment: CDR1 LNHNV and CDR2 YYDKDF (reference sequence). The CDR3 sequence is 15 residues long. CDR3 in amino acids: CATSRDKGQAETQYF. CDR3 nucleotides: TGTGCCACCAGCAGAGACAAGGGCCAGGCAGAGACCCAGTACTTC.

CDR3 protein: CASSYREQGYNEQFF. CDR3 bases: TGTGCCAGCAGTTATCGGGAGCAGGGCTACAATGAGCAGTTCTTC. This chain links TRBV7-9 with TRBJ2-1; weak D call: TRBD2 (6 bases). This CDR3 is 15 amino acids long. Trimming pared 6 bases from V and 3 bases from J, leaving 15 bases between. CDR1 and CDR2 from the germline V gene are SEHNR and FQNEAQ (reference sequence).

The chain joins TRBV7-5 to TRBJ2-1; TRBD2, the D gene given by the table, was not confirmed from the DNA. TRBV7-5 is given as a pseudogene. The CDR3 is 16 residues long. CDR3: CARSLGTSGDYNEQFF. The CDR3 nucleotides are TGTGCCAGAAGCTTGGGGACTAGCGGGGATTACAATGAGCAGTTCTTC.

This chain links TRBV5-1 with TRBJ1-2; no firm D call. CDR3 length equals 15 residues. The V end was cut by 1 base, the J end by 4 bases, with 14 bases between. Germline V CDR1 and CDR2: SGHRS, YFSETQ. The CDR3 DNA follows: TGCGCCAGCAGCTTGCAGGTTGGGCAGAGCTATGGCTACACCTTC. This encodes CASSLQVGQSYGYTF.

J is TRBJ2-1 and V is TRBV9; no clear D. V lost 0 bases, J lost 0 bases, and 13 bases lay in between. Looked up from germline, CDR1 is SGDLS and CDR2 is YYNGEE. This CDR3 has 17 residues. Here the CDR3 DNA reads TGTGCCAGCAGCGTAGAAAGACTCCGACGCTCCTACAATGAGCAGTTCTTC. This codes for CASSVERLRRSYNEQFF.

This chain uses TRBV14 with TRBJ2-5; D is perhaps TRBD1 or TRBD2 (5 bases each). Trimming took off 4 bases at V and 5 bases at J, with 14 bases between the two ends. The germline CDR1 and CDR2 sequences are SGHDN and FVKESK. CDR3 size: 14 residues. The CDR3, as DNA: TGTGCCAGCAGCCCCCCGGGGCGATGGGAGACCCAGTACTTC. Its protein is CASSPPGRWETQYF.

In its sample, this clone was seen once. This chain links TRBV5-4 with TRBJ1-1, with 7 bases aligning to TRBD1. CDR1 is SGHNT and CDR2 is YYREEE in the germline V gene (reference sequence). This CDR3 region has 16 residues. J gave up 0 bases and V 0 bases, and 5 bases lay outside the gene matches. CDR3 protein: CASSLGAGTVNTEAFF. CDR3 DNA: TGTGCCAGCAGCTTGGGGGCCGGGACAGTGAACACTGAAGCTTTCTTT.

The chain couples TRBV4-1 to TRBJ2-7; perhaps TRBD2 as D (5 bases). Trimming cost V 0 bases and J 2 bases, with 8 bases left between them. This CDR3 region has 14 residues. Per the germline V gene, CDR1 is MGHRA and CDR2 is YSYEKL. The CDR3 loop is CASSQETEAYEQYF. For the CDR3, the DNA is TGCGCCAGCAGCCAAGAAACGGAGGCCTACGAGCAGTACTTC.

This clone came up a few times. The chain employs TRBV11-3 and TRBJ2-5, with no clear D. This CDR3 comprises 12 residues. V was shortened by 7 bases and J by 5 bases, with 11 bases between the two germline ends. CDR1 and CDR2 from the germline V gene are SGHNT and YENEEA. CDR3 loop: CASNSSPETQYF. Here the CDR3 DNA reads TGTGCCAGCAACTCGAGTCCGGAGACCCAGTACTTC.

The chain links TRBV28 to TRBJ2-7; 11 nucleotides agree with TRBD2. Per germline, CDR1 MDHEN and CDR2 SYDVKM. Trimming cost V 9 bases and J 1 base; bases outside gene matches: 8. The CDR3 covers 15 residues. CDR3: CARTIRTSGSYEQYF. For the CDR3, the DNA is TGTGCCAGAACTATAAGGACTAGCGGGTCCTACGAGCAGTACTTC.

The gene calls are TRBV7-8 and TRBJ2-3, with D perhaps TRBD1 (6 bases). Trimming removed 5 bases from V and 4 bases from J, with 10 bases in between. CDR3 length: 13 residues. Germline-derived CDR1 and CDR2 are SGHVS and FQNEAQ. The CDR3 reads CASSLGASDTQYF. CDR3 DNA sequence: TGTGCCAGCAGCCTGGGGGCTTCAGATACGCAGTATTTT.

This rearrangement joins TRBV7-6 to TRBJ2-7; D unclear. V gave up 1 base and J gave up 5 bases, with 12 bases separating them. CDR3 size: 14 residues. Germline CDR1 and CDR2: SGHVS and FNYEAQ. In DNA form, the CDR3 reads TGTGCCAGCAGCTTAGTTGCCCTAAGCCACGAGCAGTACTTC. Its protein product is CASSLVALSHEQYF. Together with reference TRBV7-6 and TRBJ2-7, the CDR3 gives the full variable domain: GAGVSQSPRYKVTKRGQDVALRCDPISGHVSLYWYRQALGQGPEFLTYFNYEAQQDKSGLPNDRFSAERPEGSISTLTIQRTEQRDSAMYRCASSLVALSHEQYFGPGTRLTVT.

The chain employs TRBV6-6 and TRBJ1-5, with D maybe TRBD1 (6 bases). This CDR3 has 13 residues. Germline V CDR1 and CDR2: MNHNY, SVGAGI (reference sequence). The V gene lost 6 bases and the J gene lost 5 bases, with 11 bases spanning the gap. This chain's CDR3 is CASSRGLHQPQHF. The CDR3 coding sequence is TGTGCCAGCAGCAGGGGCCTGCATCAGCCCCAGCATTTT.